The TCR beta chain described here comes from a study of T-cell reconstitution after alpha-beta-depleted transplantation in children. During its preparation, the TCRbeta library received unique molecular identifiers. TCRdb recomputed calls from the PCR reads with MiXCR, one row per CDR3 protein. The sample has some 240,000 distinct CDR3 sequences, around 12% seen once. The sample here was PBMCs from the stem cell graft donor, taken from the stem cell graft. The sequence derives from a human donor who donated a stem cell graft to a child with acute lymphoblastic leukemia.

The CDR3 DNA follows: TGTGCCAGCAAGGGGACGGGACAGGGGATTCGAGATACGCAGTATTTT. Its translation: CASKGTGQGIRDTQYF. J is TRBJ2-3 and V is TRBV12-3 or TRBV12-4; 10 bases are shared with TRBD1. V dropped 7 bases and J dropped 5; count of bases not matched to a gene: 12. The CDR3 has 16 residues.